This T cell receptor beta chain was obtained from a study of radiotherapy plus CTLA-4 blockade in lung cancer. Looking at the study overall: With about a third of patients having disease control, objective responses were seen in roughly 19%.

Those with chemo-refractory metastatic non-small-cell lung cancer were treated with focal radiation combined with CTLA-4 blockade using ipilimumab. This table comes from immunoSEQ multiplex PCR, and its TCRdb copy is limited to in-frame clones, with some not included. This table holds fewer than 85,000 clones, 85% to 90% found once. Trimming removed 1 base from V and 1 base from J; junction bases left unmatched: 6. The CDR3 runs to 17 residues. Looked up from germline, CDR1 is MNHNS and CDR2 is SASEGT. The sequencing used peripheral blood, collected from a patient treated with radiotherapy plus ipilimumab. This TCR came from a human donor with non-small cell lung cancer who had stable disease on radiotherapy plus ipilimumab. The V gene is TRBV6-1, the J gene TRBJ2-2; 7 bases map to TRBD2. CDR3 sequence (DNA): TGTGCCAGCAGTGAAGTGAAGGGGACTATGAACACCGGGGAGCTGTTTTTT. Translation gives CASSEVKGTMNTGELFF.